Presented here are 27 T cell receptor beta chains from one specimen sequenced in a study of early T cells in non-severe SARS-CoV-2 infection. TCRdb re-analysed the 5' RACE reads in MiXCR, keeping a single row per CDR3 protein. The table lists about 60,000 distinct CDR3 sequences, more than 8.5% of them singletons. The sample was whole blood. The receptors originated from an adult who was a healthcare worker with PCR-confirmed SARS-CoV-2 infection or an uninfected control (not recorded which).

Many counts were recorded for this clonotype. The rearrangement joins TRBV6-6 to TRBJ2-3; the D gene is possibly TRBD2 (7 bases). Germline CDR1 and CDR2: MNHNY and SVGAGI (reference sequence). V lost 2 bases and J lost 0, with 12 bases in between. The CDR3 is made up of 16 amino acids. CDR3 protein: CASSYRGGGSTDTQYF. The CDR3 DNA follows: TGTGCCAGCAGTTACAGGGGCGGGGGCAGCACAGATACGCAGTATTTT.

This clonotype occurred a few times. The gene calls are TRBV30 and TRBJ2-7, with 8 bases identical to TRBD1. CDR1 and CDR2 (germline): GTSNPN, SVGIG (reference sequence). This CDR3 is built from 14 residues. Trimming at V came to 0 bases and at J to 3 bases, leaving 4 bases not matched to a gene. The CDR3 DNA reads as TGTGCCTGGAGTGTTGGGACAGGAAGCTACGAGCAGTACTTC. This gives the protein CAWSVGTGSYEQYF.

This clonotype was detected many times. The V gene is TRBV11-3, the J gene TRBJ2-2, with TRBD2 matching over 8 bases. V lost 1 base to trimming and J lost 3 bases; unmatched junction nucleotides: 1. This CDR3 contains 15 residues. Germline values: CDR1 SGHNT, CDR2 YENEEA. CDR3 nucleotide sequence: TGTGCCAGCAGCTTAGCGGGAGGGGACACCGGGGAGCTGTTTTTT. Amino acids: CASSLAGGDTGELFF.

This clonotype was counted between two and nine times. The genes are TRBV7-6 and TRBJ2-2; D not certain. The CDR3 totals 15 residues. Germline CDR1 and CDR2: SGHVS and FNYEAQ. V gave up 1 base and J gave up 1 base, with 7 bases separating them. CDR3 DNA: TGTGCCAGCAGCTTAGTAAAGGGGAACACCGGGGAGCTGTTTTTT. It yields the protein CASSLVKGNTGELFF.

This clonotype was counted only a few times. The chain joins TRBV2 to TRBJ1-1; D is possibly TRBD1 (5 bases). The CDR3 is 14 residues long. CDR1 SNHLY and CDR2 FYNNEI come from the germline V gene. The germline V and J ends were trimmed by 6 bases and 1 base, with 12 bases remaining between them. The CDR3 protein is CASSKNGQNTEAFF. The CDR3 DNA is TGTGCCAGCAGCAAGAATGGACAGAACACTGAAGCTTTCTTT.

This clonotype was observed a handful of times. The chain is built from TRBV7-2 and TRBJ2-1; D unresolved. Per the germline V gene, CDR1 is SGHTA and CDR2 is FQGNSA. Trimming took 1 base from V and 15 from J, leaving 16 bases between them. The CDR3 runs 13 residues. As DNA, the CDR3 is TGTGCCAGCAGCTTAGATTCGTCAACGAACTTGTTCTTC. This gives the protein CASSLDSSTNLFF.

This clonotype was seen a handful of times. This sequence joins TRBV14 and TRBJ1-4; D is unresolved. V gave up 1 base and J gave up 5 bases, with 11 bases separating them. The CDR3 has 15 amino acids. Germline CDR1 reads SGHDN; CDR2 reads FVKESK. The CDR3 nucleotides read TGTGCCAGCAGCCAAGTTTACGGGCCAAATGAAAAACTGTTTTTT. This codes for CASSQVYGPNEKLFF.

The chain recombines TRBV27 with TRBJ2-3; D may be TRBD2 (7 bases). Germline assignment: CDR1 MNHEY and CDR2 SMNVEV (reference sequence). Trimming removed 1 base from V and 1 base from J, with 15 bases in between. The length of the CDR3 is 17 residues. CDR3 sequence (DNA): TGTGCCAGCAGTTTATGGGGGCGGAGCGGGGGCACAGATACGCAGTATTTT. It yields the protein CASSLWGRSGGTDTQYF.

This clonotype was seen at least ten times. The chain has TRBV7-8 and TRBJ2-5, with TRBD1 matching over 7 bases. The CDR3 consists of 14 residues. Germline-derived CDR1 and CDR2 are SGHVS and FQNEAQ. The ends lost 5 bases at V and 3 bases at J; junction bases unmatched: 6. The CDR3 DNA reads as TGTGCCAGCAGCAACGGACAGGCAAAAGAGACCCAGTACTTC. Translation: CASSNGQAKETQYF.

There are a few counts of this clonotype. The chain recombines TRBV29-1 with TRBJ2-7; D unclear. The CDR3 runs to 13 residues. Trimming removed 6 bases from V and 2 bases from J, with 14 bases in between. Germline values: CDR1 SQVTM, CDR2 ANQGSEA. The CDR3 DNA is TGCAGCGTGACCGGGCCCCCCACCTACGAGCAGTACTTC. Translation: CSVTGPPTYEQYF.

The table lists this clonotype with a few counts. This sequence joins TRBV30 and TRBJ1-2; D call uncertain. The CDR3 runs 14 residues. From germline, CDR1 is GTSNPN and CDR2 SVGIG (reference sequence). V gave up 0 bases and J gave up 1 base, with 9 bases separating them. The CDR3 region has the DNA TGTGCCTGGAGTGTAGGTACGGATAACTATGGCTACACCTTC. Encoded protein: CAWSVGTDNYGYTF. Full variable domain (remainder filled in from reference TRBV30 and TRBJ1-2): SQTIHQWPATLVQPVGSPLSLECTVEGTSNPNLYWYRQAAGRGLQLLFYSVGIGQISSEVPQNLSASRPQDRQFILSSKKLLLSDSGFYLCAWSVGTDNYGYTFGSGTRLTVV.

The chain is built from TRBV7-9 and TRBJ2-2, with TRBD2 matching over 7 bases. This CDR3 comprises 17 residues. Trimming cost V 4 bases and J 2 bases; bases outside gene matches: 10. CDR1 is SEHNR and CDR2 is FQNEAQ in the germline V gene (reference sequence). CDR3 amino acids: CASSSDLAGVNTGELFF. CDR3 DNA: TGTGCCAGCAGCTCAGATTTGGCGGGAGTTAACACCGGGGAGCTGTTTTTT.

This clonotype has a count of ten or more. V gene TRBV28 combines with J gene TRBJ1-2; D unresolved. V was cut by 6 bases and J by 3 bases, with 17 bases left in between. The CDR3 runs to 15 residues. Germline CDR1 reads MDHEN; CDR2 reads SYDVKM. Here the CDR3 reads CASSPQSRQYYGYTF. The DNA for the CDR3 is TGTGCCAGCAGCCCTCAATCGCGGCAGTACTATGGCTACACCTTC.

This clonotype has ten or more counts. The genes are TRBV7-2 and TRBJ2-1; 8 bases are a match to TRBD2. Germline CDR1 and CDR2: SGHTA and FQGNSA. Trimming removed 3 bases from V and 1 base from J; junction bases left unmatched: 2. The CDR3 has 15 amino acids. The CDR3 bases are TGTGCCAGCAGCTTGACTAGCGTTTCCTACAATGAGCAGTTCTTC. This gives the protein CASSLTSVSYNEQFF.

This clonotype appeared many times. The rearrangement links TRBV6-5 to TRBJ2-7; 13 bases map to TRBD2. With 6 bases clipped from V and 6 bases from J, the junction kept 8 bases outside the gene matches. This CDR3 has 15 residues. CDR1 and CDR2 (germline): MNHEY, SVGAGI. The CDR3 spells CASRTTSGRVGEQYF. The CDR3 DNA sequence: TGTGCCAGCAGGACAACTAGCGGGAGGGTTGGCGAGCAGTACTTC.

This clonotype was counted many times. The chain carries TRBV12-5 and TRBJ1-1; 8 bases line up with TRBD1. The ends lost 6 bases at V and 1 base at J; junction bases unmatched: 4. The CDR3 sequence is 14 residues long. Germline CDR1 is LGHNT and CDR2 is FRNRAP. CDR3 region: CASGAGQANTEAFF. CDR3 nucleotides: TGTGCTAGTGGCGCGGGACAGGCGAACACTGAAGCTTTCTTT.

This clonotype showed up many times. The rearrangement links TRBV28 to TRBJ1-1, with a tentative D call TRBD1 (5 bases). The CDR3 loop spans 12 amino acids. CDR1 is MDHEN, CDR2 SYDVKM, per germline. Trimming took off 3 bases at V and 10 bases at J, with 12 bases between the two ends. This CDR3 is CASSFTGRGAFF. CDR3 coding DNA: TGTGCCAGCAGTTTTACAGGTCGGGGAGCTTTCTTT.

The chain is built from TRBV7-2 and TRBJ2-1; D call uncertain. In germline, CDR1 is SGHTA, CDR2 FQGNSA. The CDR3 contains 12 residues. Deletions cut 1 base from V and 8 bases from J, with 6 bases between. This chain's CDR3 is CASSLVADEQFF. DNA for the CDR3: TGTGCCAGCAGCTTAGTGGCGGATGAGCAGTTCTTC.

This clonotype came up a few times. V gene TRBV28 combines with J gene TRBJ2-7; TRBD2 might be the D (6 bases). Trimming shortened V by 7 bases and J by 4 bases, and 14 bases separated the two germline ends. The germline V gene encodes CDR1 MDHEN and CDR2 SYDVKM. CDR3 size: 13 residues. The CDR3 here is CASTLGGRYEQYF. In DNA form, the CDR3 reads TGTGCCAGCACCCTTGGGGGGAGGTACGAGCAGTACTTC.

This clonotype came up many times. The chain couples TRBV18 to TRBJ1-2; unclear D gene. V was cut by 2 bases and J by 0 bases, with 7 bases left in between. Per the germline V gene, CDR1 is KGHSH and CDR2 is LQKENI. The CDR3 length is 14 residues. This chain's CDR3 is CASSPGLANYGYTF. Written as DNA, the CDR3 is TGTGCCAGCTCACCAGGGTTAGCTAACTATGGCTACACCTTC.

Ten or more counts support this clonotype. The chain joins TRBV29-1 to TRBJ1-1; 8 positions agree with TRBD1. This CDR3 spans 12 amino acids. Germline V gives CDR1 SQVTM, CDR2 ANQGSEA. Germline trimming cut 2 bases from V and 4 bases from J; bases unmatched to any gene: 0. CDR3 sequence reads: CSVETGGTEAFF. The CDR3 DNA reads as TGCAGCGTTGAAACAGGGGGCACTGAAGCTTTCTTT.

This clonotype occurred a few times. The chain combines TRBV6-5 with TRBJ2-7; D gene unclear. The germline V and J ends were trimmed by 5 bases and 4 bases, with 9 bases remaining between them. CDR1 and CDR2 (germline): MNHEY, SVGAGI. This CDR3 contains 12 residues. CDR3 in DNA: TGTGCCAGCAGTGGCCGCTCATACGAGCAGTACTTC. Amino acids: CASSGRSYEQYF.

This clonotype occurred a few times. This chain links TRBV5-1 with TRBJ1-6; D is uncertain. CDR1 and CDR2 (germline): SGHRS, YFSETQ. The CDR3 contains 14 residues. V was cut by 0 bases and J by 5 bases, with 6 bases left in between. The CDR3 region is CASSLDTDNSPLHF. CDR3 DNA sequence: TGCGCCAGCAGCTTGGACACGGATAATTCACCCCTCCACTTT.

This clonotype was found a few times. The genes are TRBV29-1 and TRBJ2-7, with 9 bases lining up with TRBD1. Germline V lookup: CDR1 SQVTM, CDR2 ANQGSEA. The CDR3 sequence is 15 residues long. The V gene end was trimmed by 1 base and the J gene end by 2 bases; junction bases not matched to a gene: 6. CDR3 nucleotides: TGCAGCGTTGAAGCCGGGGACAGGGAGACCTACGAGCAGTACTTC. Its protein is CSVEAGDRETYEQYF.

This clonotype showed up just a few times. The V and J genes are TRBV30 and TRBJ1-5; TRBD1 agrees at 8 bases. From germline, CDR1 is GTSNPN and CDR2 SVGIG (reference sequence). Germline trimming cut 2 bases from V and 3 bases from J; bases unmatched to any gene: 6. The length of the CDR3 is 15 residues. CDR3 loop: CAWSLPGGFNQPQHF. The CDR3, as DNA: TGTGCCTGGAGTCTCCCAGGGGGCTTCAATCAGCCCCAGCATTTT.

In its sample, this clonotype was seen many times. The chain has TRBV29-1 and TRBJ2-1, with TRBD1 as a possible D gene (7 bases). The germline V gene encodes CDR1 SQVTM and CDR2 ANQGSEA. V lost 5 bases and J lost 4, with 15 bases in between. The CDR3 spans 14 residues. In DNA form, the CDR3 reads TGCAGCGTTAGAACAGGGGCGGGGTACAATGAGCAGTTCTTC. Encoded protein: CSVRTGAGYNEQFF.

This clonotype was counted a few times. V and J are TRBV3-1 and TRBJ1-5; no definite D call. Trimming took 5 bases from V and 4 from J, leaving 12 bases between them. The CDR3 runs 14 residues. Germline V gene sequence: CDR1 LGHDT, CDR2 YNNKEL (reference sequence). The CDR3: CASSFNGGNQPQHF. CDR3 DNA: TGTGCCAGCAGCTTCAACGGAGGGAATCAGCCCCAGCATTTT.